This is a list of T cell receptor beta chains from one sample in a study of blood T cell repertoires in COVID-19. The table came from immunoSEQ multiplex PCR; TCRdb's copy has only in-frame clones and leaves some out. This sample has just under 80,000 clones, with 80% found just once. The sequencing sample was made of peripheral blood. The origin of the receptors is a woman between 70 and 85 years old with acute or convalescent COVID-19. Both conserved end residues are part of each CDR3. Each record gives: D gene, clone size, J gene, V gene, CDR3 protein, CDR3 DNA. A D gene is named only where the DNA matches it firmly. Not all rows give a size; the values are once, few, many and, for expanded clones, a class.

TRBD1,-,TRBJ1-2,TRBV18,CASSPLDRETGYTF,TGTGCCAGCTCACCTCTAGACAGGGAAACTGGCTACACCTTC
-,-,TRBJ2-3,TRBV14,CASSRLGGVFSTDTQYF,TGTGCCAGCAGCCGGCTAGGGGGAGTCTTTAGCACAGATACGCAGTATTTT
-,-,TRBJ2-4,TRBV14,CASSPGHPENIQYF,TGTGCCAGCAGCCCCGGTCACCCCGAAAACATTCAGTACTTC
TRBD2,-,TRBJ2-1,TRBV6-2/TRBV6-3,CASSKPGLAGGQHEQFF,TGTGCCAGCAGTAAACCGGGACTAGCGGGGGGGCAACATGAGCAGTTCTTC
-,-,TRBJ1-4,TRBV2,CASSINEGGLMDEKLFF,TGTGCCAGCAGTATTAACGAAGGGGGTCTGATGGATGAAAAACTGTTTTTT
TRBD1,-,TRBJ1-3,TRBV19,CASRDLGGTASGNTIYF,TGTGCCAGTAGAGATCTAGGCGGGACAGCCTCTGGAAACACCATATATTTT
-,-,TRBJ1-6,TRBV11-1,CASSPERDSYNSPLHF,TGTGCCAGCAGCCCCGAGAGGGACTCCTATAATTCACCCCTCCACTTT
TRBD1,-,TRBJ1-1,TRBV27,CASSFFTGGIGITEAFF,TGTGCCAGCAGTTTTTTTACAGGGGGCATCGGGATAACTGAAGCTTTCTTT
-,-,TRBJ2-7,TRBV11-1,CATQNGPGKNEQYF,TGTGCCACTCAAAATGGGCCAGGGAAGAACGAGCAGTACTTC
TRBD1,-,TRBJ2-7,TRBV24-1,CATSDAGGEGPFEQYF,TGTGCCACCAGTGATGCAGGGGGCGAGGGACCCTTCGAGCAGTACTTC
TRBD2,-,TRBJ2-3,TRBV15,CATSRDGGGGFTDTQYF,TGTGCCACCAGCAGAGATGGCGGCGGGGGGTTCACAGATACGCAGTATTTT
-,once,TRBJ2-5,TRBV5-1,CASRQGPETQYF,TGCGCCAGCAGACAGGGCCCAGAGACCCAGTACTTC
-,-,TRBJ1-1,TRBV29-1,CSGIIGEAEAFF,TGCAGCGGCATAATCGGGGAGGCGGAAGCTTTCTTT
-,-,TRBJ2-3,TRBV4-1,CASSQVPGNTDTQYF,TGCGCCAGCAGCCAAGTCCCGGGGAACACAGATACGCAGTATTTT
-,-,TRBJ2-1,TRBV7-9,CASSGQTSSYNEQFF,TGTGCCAGCAGCGGCCAAACAAGCTCCTACAATGAGCAGTTCTTC
-,-,TRBJ1-1,TRBV20-1,CSASYQGEAFF,TGCAGTGCTAGTTACCAGGGTGAAGCTTTCTTT
-,-,TRBJ1-5,TRBV19,CASSLGGQPNQPQHF,TGTGCCAGTAGTCTCGGTGGACAGCCAAATCAGCCCCAGCATTTT
-,-,TRBJ2-1,TRBV24-1,CATSDPSVPPPNEQFF,TGTGCCACCAGTGATCCCTCGGTCCCTCCACCCAATGAGCAGTTCTTC
-,-,TRBJ2-3,TRBV6-6,CASSGRTGVRTDTQYF,TGTGCCAGCAGCGGTCGAACGGGGGTGAGGACAGATACGCAGTATTTT
-,-,TRBJ2-3,TRBV2,CASGLSYTQYF,TGTGCCAGCGGTCTTAGTTATACGCAGTATTTT
TRBD2,-,TRBJ2-7,TRBV20-1,CSASGGAYEQYF,TGCAGCGCCAGTGGGGGGGCCTACGAGCAGTACTTC
TRBD1,-,TRBJ1-1,TRBV7-9,CASSFLRGRVTEAFF,TGTGCCAGCAGCTTTCTAAGGGGGCGAGTCACTGAAGCTTTCTTT
-,-,TRBJ2-5,TRBV18,CASSGGETQYF,TGTGCCAGCTCAGGAGGAGAGACCCAGTACTTC
-,-,TRBJ1-2,TRBV9,CASSVLQSYTF,TGTGCCAGCAGCGTACTACAGTCCTACACCTTC
TRBD2,-,TRBJ2-5,TRBV7-2,CASSGSGVETQYF,TGTGCCAGCAGCGGTAGCGGGGTTGAGACCCAGTACTTC
-,-,TRBJ2-3,TRBV4-1,CASSQEGTSPSTDTQYF,TGCGCCAGCAGCCAAGAGGGAACTAGCCCTAGCACAGATACGCAGTATTTT
-,once,TRBJ1-1,TRBV10-3,CAISQDIYTEAFF,TGTGCCATCAGCCAAGACATTTACACTGAAGCTTTCTTT
-,-,TRBJ1-1,TRBV7-5,CARSFRVPLSAGTEAFF,TGTGCCAGAAGCTTCAGGGTCCCCCTCTCCGCGGGGACTGAAGCTTTCTTT
TRBD1,once,TRBJ1-3,TRBV6-4,CASSDSRQGPGGNTIYF,TGTGCCAGCAGTGACTCGAGACAGGGGCCTGGGGGAAACACCATATATTTT
-,-,TRBJ1-2,TRBV27,CASSLRGPPNYGYTF,TGTGCCAGCAGTTTACGAGGCCCTCCTAACTATGGCTACACCTTC
-,once,TRBJ1-1,TRBV6-2/TRBV6-3,CASSLQANTEAFF,TGTGCCAGCAGCCTCCAGGCGAACACTGAAGCTTTCTTT
TRBD1,-,TRBJ1-4,TRBV3-1/TRBV3-2,CASSQFPGQDEKLFF,TGTGCCAGCAGCCAATTTCCGGGACAGGATGAAAAACTGTTTTTT
TRBD1,-,TRBJ1-1,TRBV19,CASSTWAGTGGSNTEAFF,TGTGCCAGTAGTACCTGGGCCGGGACAGGGGGCTCGAACACTGAAGCTTTCTTT
-,-,TRBJ1-1,TRBV3-1/TRBV3-2,CASSQDLRVGGTEAFF,TGTGCCAGCAGCCAAGATCTCAGGGTCGGAGGGACTGAAGCTTTCTTT
-,-,TRBJ1-1,TRBV7-2,CASFRGTPLNTEAFF,TGTGCCTCATTTCGGGGGACTCCTTTGAACACTGAAGCTTTCTTT
-,-,TRBJ2-7,TRBV4-2,CASSQVGRLSSYEQYF,TGTGCCAGCAGCCAAGTTGGGAGGCTGAGCTCCTACGAGCAGTACTTC
-,-,TRBJ1-2,TRBV5-5,CASSWQGDGYTF,TGTGCCAGCAGCTGGCAGGGCGATGGCTACACCTTC
-,-,TRBJ1-1,TRBV2,CASSEASDTEAFF,TGTGCCAGCAGTGAGGCTAGTGATACTGAAGCTTTCTTT
-,-,TRBJ2-1,TRBV28,CASSLSDSSSYNEQFF,TGTGCCAGCAGTTTATCCGACTCCAGCTCCTACAATGAGCAGTTCTTC
-,few,TRBJ2-3,TRBV11-1,CASSSRQGTDTQYF,TGTGCCAGCAGCTCAAGACAGGGCACAGATACGCAGTATTTT
-,-,TRBJ1-1,TRBV7-9,CASSLSGQYTEAFF,TGTGCCAGCAGCTTATCCGGACAGTACACTGAAGCTTTCTTT